Listed below are T cell receptor beta chains from one sample, sequenced in a study of memory CD4+ T cells and cytomegalovirus serostatus. Assay used: immunoSEQ multiplex PCR; TCRdb lists only in-frame clones, some missing. The data show about 52,000 clones, 80% seen once. Sequenced: memory CD4+ T cells from blood. These receptors were obtained from an adult in good health and CMV-seropositive. CDR3s include the opening cysteine and the closing phenylalanine or tryptophan. A D gene is named only where the DNA matches it firmly. Some rows mark clone size as missing; the rest say once, few, many or name a class of expanded clone.

V gene	J gene	CDR3 length	clone size	D gene	CDR3 DNA	CDR3 protein
TRBV13	TRBJ2-1	15	NA	NA	TGTGCCAGCAGCTCTCTATTGAGTGAAGACAATGAGCAGTTCTTC	CASSSLLSEDNEQFF
TRBV10-3	TRBJ1-2	15	NA	NA	TGTGCCATCAGTGAGTCTTCCGTAACTAACTATGGCTACACCTTC	CAISESSVTNYGYTF
TRBV11-2	TRBJ2-5	16	NA	NA	TGTGCCAGCAGCTTAGATTGGGGTCGGCTCCAAGAGACCCAGTACTTC	CASSLDWGRLQETQYF
TRBV7-8	TRBJ1-1	14	NA	NA	TGTGCCAGCAGCTTATCCACGGGAAGCACTGAAGCTTTCTTT	CASSLSTGSTEAFF
TRBV10-3	TRBJ1-2	15	NA	NA	TGTGCCATCAGGGAGGACAGAAGCGCCAACTATGGCTACACCTTC	CAIREDRSANYGYTF
TRBV19	TRBJ1-1	15	NA	NA	TGTGCCAGTAGTCGGGACCCCCAGGGAAAGGATGAAGCTTTCTTT	CASSRDPQGKDEAFF
TRBV5-1	TRBJ1-3	15	NA	NA	TGCGCCAGCAGCCCGGGCCACCCGGACGGGGACACCATATATTTT	CASSPGHPDGDTIYF
TRBV28	TRBJ1-2	16	NA	TRBD1	TGTGCCAGCAGTTCCATAATTCAGGGGACAGGAGGTGGCTACACCTTC	CASSSIIQGTGGGYTF
TRBV18	TRBJ2-1	17	once	NA	TGTGCCAGCTCACCTAGGGATGGGCAGGGGATTAATGATGAGCAGTTCTTC	CASSPRDGQGINDEQFF
TRBV7-3	TRBJ2-1	16	NA	TRBD2	TGTGCCAGCAGCCTAAAAGGGCGGGGGAAGGGGAATGAGCAGTTCTTC	CASSLKGRGKGNEQFF
TRBV6-6	TRBJ2-4	13	NA	NA	TGTGCCAGCTCCCGGGAAGCAGGGAACATTCAGTACTTC	CASSREAGNIQYF
TRBV30	TRBJ1-3	21	NA	NA	TGTGCCTGGAGCCTCACAGGGACCGCGACCTCCGGCCGCCTCTCTGGAAACACCATATATTTT	CAWSLTGTATSGRLSGNTIYF
TRBV25-1	TRBJ1-2	14	NA	NA	TGTGCCAGCAGTGAATTTAGAAGAGAAGGTGGCTACACCTTC	CASSEFRREGGYTF
TRBV5-3	TRBJ1-1	15	NA	NA	TGTGCCAGAAGCTCCCTTTGGCGAGAGTTCACTGAAGCTTTCTTT	CARSSLWREFTEAFF